This is a list of T cell receptor beta chains from one sample in a study of cytomegalovirus exposure and HLA in healthy donors. Profiling relied on immunoSEQ multiplex PCR, and the TCRdb table lists in-frame clones only, not all of them. This table holds 250,000 to 350,000 clones, 80% found once. Sequenced input: PBMCs. These TCRs come from a girl aged 2-15 years in good health and CMV-seronegative. Each CDR3 is given without its conserved first and last residue. Fields, in order: J gene, clone size, V gene, CDR3 protein. The listing skips clone size in some rows; elsewhere it reads once, few, many or a size class.

TRBJ2-3 | NA | TRBV2 | ASSTGTTSTDTQY
TRBJ2-7 | NA | TRBV5-1 | ASSLVGSGSRIEQY
TRBJ1-5 | few | TRBV25-1 | ASSAGNHQPQH
TRBJ1-2 | NA | TRBV30 | AWIDGYT
TRBJ1-4 | NA | TRBV9 | ASSVAPTAENEKLF
TRBJ2-3 | NA | TRBV29-1 | SVEGVPAGGRTDTQY
TRBJ1-5 | NA | TRBV5-6 | ASSLGQGGFQPQH
TRBJ2-1 | NA | TRBV4-1 | ASSQGPAYNEQF
TRBJ2-7 | NA | TRBV2 | ASTSGGISSYEQY
TRBJ1-1 | few | TRBV28 | ASSALHWRSRTEAF
TRBJ1-3 | NA | TRBV10-3 | ATRVQSGNTIY
TRBJ2-7 | NA | TRBV7-2 | ASSYHRVGGNEQY
TRBJ2-7 | NA | TRBV6-5 | ASSYSQGLPYEQY
TRBJ1-1 | NA | TRBV19 | ASSIGGRMNTEAF
TRBJ2-5 | NA | TRBV6-5 | ASSYSRGGETQY
TRBJ2-3 | NA | TRBV5-6 | ASSLWGGGKDTQY
TRBJ2-3 | NA | TRBV19 | ASSPGQGLTDTQY
TRBJ1-5 | NA | TRBV28 | ASSPMHITGAGNQPQH
TRBJ1-2 | NA | TRBV30 | AWSRDSYGYT
TRBJ1-6 | NA | TRBV7-2 | ASSPRGIKALH
TRBJ1-2 | NA | TRBV5-4 | ASSHPGQGGYT
TRBJ1-5 | few | TRBV25-1 | ASRGNGNQPQH
TRBJ2-5 | NA | TRBV9 | ASSVARETQY
TRBJ2-3 | NA | TRBV11-2 | ASSSTERTDTQY
TRBJ2-7 | NA | TRBV7-8 | ASSLGALDYEQY
TRBJ1-2 | NA | TRBV27 | ASSFRERDGYT
TRBJ2-5 | NA | TRBV9 | ASSVQGSLEETQY
TRBJ1-1 | NA | TRBV5-1 | ASSPGTAGSSGAF
TRBJ2-7 | NA | TRBV6-5 | ASKKTGSYEQY
TRBJ1-2 | NA | TRBV28 | ASSQKQGWGGYT
TRBJ2-2 | NA | TRBV6-6 | ASSYGGLAGAGELF
TRBJ2-7 | NA | TRBV19 | ASSNNYQGARGEQY
TRBJ2-3 | NA | TRBV7-2 | ASGKRSGGNTDTQY
TRBJ2-7 | NA | TRBV4-1 | ASSQDEREGYEQY
TRBJ2-5 | NA | TRBV4-2 | ASSPSGSRIREQY
TRBJ2-7 | NA | TRBV4-2 | ASSQRTSGETKKTYEQY
TRBJ1-3 | few | TRBV28 | ASRKQGTFSGNTIY
TRBJ2-7 | few | TRBV4-1 | ASSQDLPEDHEQY
TRBJ2-2 | few | TRBV2 | ASSPGGAGELF
TRBJ2-1 | NA | TRBV27 | ASSVTSGANEQF
TRBJ1-6 | few | TRBV18 | ASSPREPYNSPLH
TRBJ1-2 | NA | TRBV4-1 | ASGLRALGGSIKYGYT
TRBJ2-2 | NA | TRBV5-1 | ASISDGLANTGELF
TRBJ1-2 | NA | TRBV15 | ATSREGLRGGGYT
TRBJ2-1 | few | TRBV5-1 | ASRSSGTNEQF
TRBJ1-4 | NA | TRBV19 | ASCRSGGINEKLF
TRBJ1-6 | NA | TRBV5-1 | ASSLSLDRDSPLH
TRBJ1-2 | NA | TRBV19 | ASSARGTGGLDPYGYT
TRBJ2-7 | few | TRBV4-2 | ASSQGLWEGPHEQY
TRBJ1-2 | NA | TRBV7-2 | ASSVRTAGYT
TRBJ2-1 | NA | TRBV11-3 | ASSLVRGYNEQF